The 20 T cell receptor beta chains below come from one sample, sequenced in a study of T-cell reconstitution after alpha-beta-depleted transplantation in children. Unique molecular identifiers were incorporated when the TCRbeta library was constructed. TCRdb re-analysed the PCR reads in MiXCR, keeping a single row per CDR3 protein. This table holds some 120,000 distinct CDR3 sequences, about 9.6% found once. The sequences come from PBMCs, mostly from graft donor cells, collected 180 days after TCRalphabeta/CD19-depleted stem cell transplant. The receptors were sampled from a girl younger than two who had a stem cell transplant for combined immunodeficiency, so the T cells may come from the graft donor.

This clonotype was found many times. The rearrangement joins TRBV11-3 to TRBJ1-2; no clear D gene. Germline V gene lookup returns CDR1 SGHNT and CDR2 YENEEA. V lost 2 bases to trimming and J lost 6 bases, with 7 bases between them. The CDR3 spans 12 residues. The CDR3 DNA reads TGTGCCAGCAGCTTATGTCATCATGGCTACACCTTC. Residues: CASSLCHHGYTF.

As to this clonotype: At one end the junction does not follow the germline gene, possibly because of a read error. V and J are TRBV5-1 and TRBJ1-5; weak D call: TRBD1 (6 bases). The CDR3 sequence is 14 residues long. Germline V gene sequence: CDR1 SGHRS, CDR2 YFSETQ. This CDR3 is CASSLGGPNQAQHF. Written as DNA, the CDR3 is TGCGCCAGCAGCTTAGGGGGACCTAATCAGGCCCAGCATTTT.

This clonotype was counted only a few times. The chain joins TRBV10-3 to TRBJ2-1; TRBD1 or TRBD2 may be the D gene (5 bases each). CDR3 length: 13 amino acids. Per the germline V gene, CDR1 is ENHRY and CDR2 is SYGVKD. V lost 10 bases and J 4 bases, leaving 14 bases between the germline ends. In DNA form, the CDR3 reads TGTGCCACCCGGGGCCTTGGGTACAATGAGCAGTTCTTC. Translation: CATRGLGYNEQFF.

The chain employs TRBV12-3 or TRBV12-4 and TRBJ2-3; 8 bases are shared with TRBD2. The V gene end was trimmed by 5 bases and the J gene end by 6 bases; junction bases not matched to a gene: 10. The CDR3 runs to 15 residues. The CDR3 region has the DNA TGTGCCAGCAGTCCCAACGGGGGGGGACTGGATACGCAGTATTTT. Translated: CASSPNGGGLDTQYF.

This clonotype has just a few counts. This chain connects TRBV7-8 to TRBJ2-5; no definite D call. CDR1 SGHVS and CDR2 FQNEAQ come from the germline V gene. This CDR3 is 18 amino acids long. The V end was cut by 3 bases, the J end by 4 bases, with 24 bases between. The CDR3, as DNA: TGTGCCAGCAGCTTTGTTCCAGGCTCCTCAAGAAAGGGAGAGACCCAGTACTTC. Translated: CASSFVPGSSRKGETQYF. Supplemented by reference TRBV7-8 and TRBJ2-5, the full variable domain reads GAGVSQSPRYKVAKRGQDVALRCDPISGHVSLFWYQQALGQGPEFLTYFQNEAQLDKSGLPSDRFFAERPEGSVSTLKIQRTQQEDSAVYLCASSFVPGSSRKGETQYFGPGTRLLVL.

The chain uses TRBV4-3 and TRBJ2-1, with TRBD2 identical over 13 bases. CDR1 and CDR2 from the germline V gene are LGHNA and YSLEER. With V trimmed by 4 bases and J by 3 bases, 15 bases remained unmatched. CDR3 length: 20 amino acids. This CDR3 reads CASSPRTSGSALNSYNEQFF. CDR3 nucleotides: TGCGCCAGCAGCCCGAGGACTAGCGGGAGCGCCCTGAACAGCTACAATGAGCAGTTCTTC.

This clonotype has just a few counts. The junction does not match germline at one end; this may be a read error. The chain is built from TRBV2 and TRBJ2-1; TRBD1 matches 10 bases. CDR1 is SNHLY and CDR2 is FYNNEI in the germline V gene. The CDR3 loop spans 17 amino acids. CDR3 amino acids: CASSGMLGQGVGWERFF. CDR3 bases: TGTGCCAGCAGTGGAATGTTAGGACAGGGGGTCGGATGGGAGCGGTTCTTC.

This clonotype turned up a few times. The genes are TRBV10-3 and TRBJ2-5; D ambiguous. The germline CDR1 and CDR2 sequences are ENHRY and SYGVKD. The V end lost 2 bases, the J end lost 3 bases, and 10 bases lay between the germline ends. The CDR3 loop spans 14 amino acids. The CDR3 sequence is CAISEPGWEETQYF. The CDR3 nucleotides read TGTGCCATCAGTGAGCCCGGGTGGGAAGAGACCCAGTACTTC.

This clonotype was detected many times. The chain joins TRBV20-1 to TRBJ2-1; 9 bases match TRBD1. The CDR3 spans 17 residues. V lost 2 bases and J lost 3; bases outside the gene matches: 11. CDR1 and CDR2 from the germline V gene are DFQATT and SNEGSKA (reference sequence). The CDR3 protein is CSARSEPTGGNYNEQFF. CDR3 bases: TGCAGTGCTAGATCCGAACCGACAGGGGGAAACTACAATGAGCAGTTCTTC.

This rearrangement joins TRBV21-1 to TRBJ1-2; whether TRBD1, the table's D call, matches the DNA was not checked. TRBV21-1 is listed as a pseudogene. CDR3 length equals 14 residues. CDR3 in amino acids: CASSKLGQSYGYTF. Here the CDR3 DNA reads TGTGCCAGCAGCAAACTGGGACAGAGCTATGGCTACACCTTC.

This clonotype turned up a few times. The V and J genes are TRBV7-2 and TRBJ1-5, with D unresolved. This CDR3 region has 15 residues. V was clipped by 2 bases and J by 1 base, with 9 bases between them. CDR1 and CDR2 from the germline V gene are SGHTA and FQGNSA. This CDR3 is CASSLSATSNQPQHF. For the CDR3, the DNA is TGTGCCAGCAGCTTATCGGCCACCAGCAATCAGCCCCAGCATTTT.

CDR3 protein: CASSSQGVHEQYF. As DNA, the CDR3 is TGTGCCAGCTCCTCCCAAGGGGTCCACGAGCAGTACTTC. The rearrangement uses TRBV18 and TRBJ2-7; tentatively, D is TRBD1 (5 bases). This CDR3 spans 13 amino acids. Trimming left V 6 bases short and J 5 bases short, with 14 bases between. Germline lookup yields CDR1 KGHSH and CDR2 LQKENI.

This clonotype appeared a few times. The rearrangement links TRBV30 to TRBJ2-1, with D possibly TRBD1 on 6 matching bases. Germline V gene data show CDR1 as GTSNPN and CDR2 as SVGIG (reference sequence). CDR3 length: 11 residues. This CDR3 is CGGQGYNEQFF. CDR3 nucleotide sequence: TGTGGGGGGCAGGGCTACAATGAGCAGTTCTTC.

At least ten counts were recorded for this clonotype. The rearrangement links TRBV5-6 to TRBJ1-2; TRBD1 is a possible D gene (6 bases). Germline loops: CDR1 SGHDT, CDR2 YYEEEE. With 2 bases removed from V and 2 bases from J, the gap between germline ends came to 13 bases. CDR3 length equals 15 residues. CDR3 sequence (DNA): TGTGCCAGCAGCTTCGGGGGCAGTCAGAACTATGGCTACACCTTC. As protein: CASSFGGSQNYGYTF.

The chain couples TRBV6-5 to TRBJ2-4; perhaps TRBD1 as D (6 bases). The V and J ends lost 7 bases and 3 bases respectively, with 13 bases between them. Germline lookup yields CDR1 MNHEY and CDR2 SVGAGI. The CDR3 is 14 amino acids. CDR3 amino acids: CASTWEGGKNIQYF. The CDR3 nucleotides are TGTGCCAGCACTTGGGAAGGGGGCAAAAACATTCAGTACTTC.

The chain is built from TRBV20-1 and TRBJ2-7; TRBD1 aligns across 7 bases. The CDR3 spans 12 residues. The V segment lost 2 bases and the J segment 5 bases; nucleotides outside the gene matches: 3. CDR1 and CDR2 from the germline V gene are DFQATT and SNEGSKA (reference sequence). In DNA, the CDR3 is TGCAGTGCTAGAACAGGGGTGAACGAGCAGTACTTC. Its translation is CSARTGVNEQYF.

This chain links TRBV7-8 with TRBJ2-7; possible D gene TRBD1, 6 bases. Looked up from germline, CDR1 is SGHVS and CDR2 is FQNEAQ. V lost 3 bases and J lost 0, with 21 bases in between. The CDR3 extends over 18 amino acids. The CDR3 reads CASSFTPGQILDSYEQYF. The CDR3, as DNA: TGTGCCAGCAGCTTTACTCCTGGACAGATACTCGACTCCTACGAGCAGTACTTC.

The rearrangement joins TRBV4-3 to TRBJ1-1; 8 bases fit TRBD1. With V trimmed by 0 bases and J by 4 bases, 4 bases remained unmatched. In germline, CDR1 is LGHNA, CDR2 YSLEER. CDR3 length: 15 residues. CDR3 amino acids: CASSQDVRGRTEAFF. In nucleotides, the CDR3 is TGCGCCAGCAGCCAAGATGTCAGGGGGCGCACTGAAGCTTTCTTT.

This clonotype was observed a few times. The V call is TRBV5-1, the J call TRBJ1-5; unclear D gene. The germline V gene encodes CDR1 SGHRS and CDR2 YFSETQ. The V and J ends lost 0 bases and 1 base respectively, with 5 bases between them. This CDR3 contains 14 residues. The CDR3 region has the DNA TGCGCCAGCAGCTTGGGGCTAAGCAATCAGCCCCAGCATTTT. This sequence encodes CASSLGLSNQPQHF.

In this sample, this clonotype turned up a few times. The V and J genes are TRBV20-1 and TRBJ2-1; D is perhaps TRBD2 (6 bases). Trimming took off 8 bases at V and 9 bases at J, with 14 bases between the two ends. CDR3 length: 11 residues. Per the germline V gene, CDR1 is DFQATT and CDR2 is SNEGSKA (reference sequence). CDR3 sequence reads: CSSTLGGEQFF. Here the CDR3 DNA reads TGCAGTTCTACCCTCGGGGGTGAGCAGTTCTTC.